A selection of T cell receptor beta chains follows, all from one sample in a study of PD-L1 blockade in urothelial cancer. The method was immunoSEQ multiplex PCR; TCRdb's version includes in-frame clones alone and lacks a portion of them. Of around 120,000 clones in the sample, roughly 91% were seen once. Sequencing used PBMCs, obtained around atezolizumab (anti-PD-L1) treatment. These receptors came from a man aged 55 to 70 with urothelial cancer. Each CDR3 is given with its conserved first and last residue. D genes are given only for firm matches. Not all rows give a size; the values are once, few, many and, for expanded clones, a class.

size	V	D	J	DNA	CDR3
-	TRBV5-6	-	TRBJ2-5	TGTGCCAGCAGTTCGCTAGCGCCTCAAGAGACCCAGTACTTC	CASSSLAPQETQYF
-	TRBV28	TRBD1	TRBJ2-7	TGTGCCAGCAGTTTACCCCAGGACAGGGCCTACGAGCAGTACTTC	CASSLPQDRAYEQYF
-	TRBV28	-	TRBJ2-6	TGTGCCAGCAGTTTACCCAGGGGTGGGAACTCTGGGGCCAACGTCCTGACTTTC	CASSLPRGGNSGANVLTF
-	TRBV27	TRBD2	TRBJ2-5	TGTGCCAGCAGTCAAGTTATCCCGGGACTAGCGGGGGGGGAGACCCAGTACTTC	CASSQVIPGLAGGETQYF
-	TRBV28	-	TRBJ2-4	TGTGCCAGCAGTTCCCTCAGGTTAGCCAAAAACATTCAGTACTTC	CASSSLRLAKNIQYF
-	TRBV19	-	TRBJ1-5	TGTGCCAGTAGCGAACAGGGAATCAATCAGCCCCAGCATTTT	CASSEQGINQPQHF
-	TRBV5-1	TRBD1	TRBJ1-4	TGCGCCAGCAGCTTGGCCGGGACAGCCTCAACTAATGAAAAACTGTTTTTT	CASSLAGTASTNEKLFF
-	TRBV5-5	TRBD1	TRBJ1-5	TGTGCCAGCAGCTTACAGGGGGTGTCGGAACAGCCCCAGCATTTT	CASSLQGVSEQPQHF
-	TRBV7-2	TRBD1	TRBJ1-2	TGTGCCAGCAGCCAAACAGGGGGAAACTATGGCTACACCTTC	CASSQTGGNYGYTF
-	TRBV7-2	-	TRBJ1-2	TGTGCCAGCAGCTACTCCAACTATGGCTACACCTTC	CASSYSNYGYTF
-	TRBV7-9	-	TRBJ2-1	TGTGCCAGCAGCTTAGAGCCCGTTAACTACGGTGAGCAGTTCTTC	CASSLEPVNYGEQFF
-	TRBV10-3	TRBD2	TRBJ2-7	TGTGCCATCAGTGAAACTAGCGGGGGCTCGGGCTCCTACGAGCAGTACTTC	CAISETSGGSGSYEQYF
few	TRBV7-9	-	TRBJ1-1	TGTGCCAGCAGCCCGAGGAGGGGTACACAGAACACTGAAGCTTTCTTT	CASSPRRGTQNTEAFF
once	TRBV9	TRBD2	TRBJ2-2	TGTGCCAGCAGCGTAGGACTAGCGGGGGCCGAGGAGCTGTTTTTT	CASSVGLAGAEELFF
-	TRBV27	TRBD1	TRBJ1-2	TGTGCCAGCAGTTTAGAAGGCAGGGGGGACTATGGCTACACCTTC	CASSLEGRGDYGYTF
-	TRBV27	-	TRBJ2-1	TGTGCCAGCACCCCATGGACAGCCCTGGGGAATGAGCAGTTCTTC	CASTPWTALGNEQFF
-	TRBV29-1	-	TRBJ1-2	TGCAGCGTTGATGGGGCGGACCCCTATGGCTACACCTTC	CSVDGADPYGYTF
-	TRBV5-1	TRBD1	TRBJ2-7	TGCGCCAGCAGCTCACAGGGGGCGTACGAGCAGTACTTC	CASSSQGAYEQYF
-	TRBV19	-	TRBJ1-3	TGTGCCACAGAACGGGGAGGAAACACCATATATTTT	CATERGGNTIYF
-	TRBV21-1	-	TRBJ2-3	TGTGCCAGCAGCCCCCTGTTTCCCGGCACAGATACGCAGTATTTT	CASSPLFPGTDTQYF
once	TRBV5-6	-	TRBJ2-3	TGTGCCAGCAGCTTGGAGGCAGGCCGCACAGATACGCAGTATTTT	CASSLEAGRTDTQYF
-	TRBV5-1	TRBD2	TRBJ2-3	TGCGCCAGCAGCTTGGGAGCGGGGGGAAGAGATACGCAGTATTTT	CASSLGAGGRDTQYF
once	TRBV4-1	TRBD1	TRBJ1-1	TGCGCCAGCAGCCCGGACAGGGACACTGAAGCTTTCTTT	CASSPDRDTEAFF
once	TRBV28	TRBD1	TRBJ2-7	TGTGCCAGCGTTCCGGGACAGGGTTCCCACGAGCAGTACTTC	CASVPGQGSHEQYF
few	TRBV2	-	TRBJ1-4	TGTGCCACCGATTGGCAGGATGAAAAACTGTTTTTT	CATDWQDEKLFF
-	TRBV28	TRBD2	TRBJ2-7	TGTGCCAGCAGCCCTTCAATTGCGGGAGTACGTCACGAGCAGTACTTC	CASSPSIAGVRHEQYF
-	TRBV7-2	-	TRBJ2-7	TGTGCCAGCAGCTTAGTACAGGCGGCTTACGAGCAGTACTTC	CASSLVQAAYEQYF
few	TRBV7-9	-	TRBJ1-2	TGTGCCAGCAGCTTAAATGAGGGCTATGGCTACACCTTC	CASSLNEGYGYTF
-	TRBV5-1	TRBD1	TRBJ1-2	TGCGCCAGCAGCCCAGGACAGGGGGCCGGCTACACCTTC	CASSPGQGAGYTF
-	TRBV28	-	TRBJ2-7	TGTGCCAGCAGTCGGGGGACCAATTACGAGCAGTACTTC	CASSRGTNYEQYF
-	TRBV5-4	TRBD1	TRBJ1-4	TGTGCCAGCAGCCCCACAGGGGGGGGAGGAGAACTGTTTTTT	CASSPTGGGGELFF
-	TRBV29-1	-	TRBJ2-5	TGCAGCCTCGGTAACCAAGAGACCCAGTACTTC	CSLGNQETQYF
-	TRBV15	TRBD1	TRBJ2-2	TGTGCCACCAGCCGTTACGACAGGGACACCGGGGAGCTGTTTTTT	CATSRYDRDTGELFF
-	TRBV12-5	TRBD1	TRBJ2-1	TGTGCTAGTGGTTCGGGGACAGGGTATTACAATGAGCAGTTCTTC	CASGSGTGYYNEQFF
-	TRBV19	TRBD1	TRBJ1-5	TGTGCCAGTAGTATACAGGGGGCTCAGCCCCAGCATTTT	CASSIQGAQPQHF
once	TRBV5-1	-	TRBJ2-7	TGCGCCAGCAGCTTGGCTCCAGGGGCCGAGGCAGACGAGCAGTACTTC	CASSLAPGAEADEQYF
-	TRBV10-3	TRBD1	TRBJ2-7	TGTGCCATCAGTGAGACGACAGGGGGCTTAGAGCAGTACTTC	CAISETTGGLEQYF
-	TRBV27	TRBD1	TRBJ2-3	TGTGCCAGCAGTTTTGGGACAGGGCGGGCTACGCAGTATTTT	CASSFGTGRATQYF
-	TRBV6-1	-	TRBJ2-2	TGTGCCAGCAGTGCACCCGGGACAAATTCGAACACCGGGGAGCTGTTTTTT	CASSAPGTNSNTGELFF
-	TRBV29-1	TRBD2	TRBJ2-7	TGCAGCGCCAGAGGGACTAGCGGGGTATACGAGCAGTACTTC	CSARGTSGVYEQYF
once	TRBV28	TRBD2	TRBJ2-7	TGTGCCAGCAGTGACATAGCGGGAGGTTCCTACGAGCAGTACTTC	CASSDIAGGSYEQYF
-	TRBV18	-	TRBJ2-3	TGTGCCAGCTCACCGGGGGCTAGCGGATATGGTACGCAGTATTTT	CASSPGASGYGTQYF
-	TRBV5-6	TRBD1	TRBJ1-2	TGTGCCAGCAGCTTGGCCGGGACAGGGGGCTTTTACGTCGGCTACACCTTC	CASSLAGTGGFYVGYTF
-	TRBV13	TRBD2	TRBJ2-1	TGTGCCAGCAGCTTGCCGGCCGGGACTAGTCCCAATGAGCAGTTCTTC	CASSLPAGTSPNEQFF
-	TRBV14	TRBD2	TRBJ2-5	TGTGCCAGCAGCCCGCTAGCGGGGCCCCAAGAGACCCAGTACTTC	CASSPLAGPQETQYF
-	TRBV11-3	-	TRBJ2-1	TGTGCCAGCAGCGAGGGTGCGAGAGAGCAGTTCTTC	CASSEGAREQFF
few	TRBV28	-	TRBJ1-5	TGTGCCGTGCGGGACCCGGAGATTAATAGCAATCAGCCCCAGCATTTT	CAVRDPEINSNQPQHF
-	TRBV19	TRBD1	TRBJ1-5	TGTGCCAGTGGGACAGGGGATCAGCCCCAGCATTTT	CASGTGDQPQHF
-	TRBV29-1	TRBD1	TRBJ1-2	TGCAGCGTCCGTAGGGACAGTTCCCCAAATAACTATGGCTACACCTTC	CSVRRDSSPNNYGYTF
-	TRBV5-6	TRBD1	TRBJ1-1	TGTGCCAGCAGCCGAGGACAGGGCGCTTTCTTT	CASSRGQGAFF
-	TRBV28	TRBD1	TRBJ1-4	TGTGCCAGCGGGGACTACAGGGGGGAACTGTTTTTT	CASGDYRGELFF
-	TRBV5-4	TRBD2	TRBJ2-7	TGTGCCAGCAGCTTGGAGGGGACTAGGTCCTACGAGCAGTACTTC	CASSLEGTRSYEQYF
once	TRBV7-2	TRBD2	TRBJ2-5	TGTGCCAGCAGCTCCGCCGGGCGGGGGATCCAAGAGACCCAGTACTTC	CASSSAGRGIQETQYF
-	TRBV29-1	-	TRBJ2-1	TGCAGCGGAAAGGCTAGAAAAGGCAATGAGCAGTTCTTC	CSGKARKGNEQFF
-	TRBV6-5	TRBD2	TRBJ2-7	TGTGCCAGCAGTTACTCACGGGGGGCCTACGAGCAGTACTTC	CASSYSRGAYEQYF
-	TRBV7-7	TRBD1	TRBJ2-2	TGTGCCAGCAGCCGGGACAGGGACACCGGGGAGCTGTTTTTT	CASSRDRDTGELFF
-	TRBV7-9	TRBD2	TRBJ2-3	TGTGCCAGCAGCTCCCTAGCGGGAGGGGGCACAGATACGCAGTATTTT	CASSSLAGGGTDTQYF
-	TRBV5-6	-	TRBJ1-2	TGTGCCAGCAGCGGAGGGACCGTCTATGGCTACACCTTC	CASSGGTVYGYTF